Listed below are T cell receptor beta chains from one sample, sequenced in a study of blood T cell repertoires in COVID-19. Clones were sequenced by immunoSEQ multiplex PCR, and TCRdb holds only the in-frame ones, with some missing. The sample includes more than 45,000 clones, approximately 90% seen only once; the top ten take nearly 10%. The sequencing sample was made of peripheral blood. These receptors were obtained from an elderly woman with acute or convalescent COVID-19. The CDR3 runs from the conserved cysteine through the conserved F or W. The D gene is left open where the match is weak. Clone size is given for some rows only: seen once, a few or many times, or a class if the clone is expanded.

v_gene	j_gene	d_gene	abundance	CDR3nt	CDR3aa
TRBV4-3	TRBJ1-1	TRBD1	few	TGCGCCAGCTCAAATACAGGGGAGTCAGCTTTCTTT	CASSNTGESAFF
TRBV3-1/TRBV3-2	TRBJ1-4	TRBD1	.	TGTGCCAGCAGCCTTACAACCGGGACAGCTAATGAAAAACTGTTTTTT	CASSLTTGTANEKLFF
TRBV3-1/TRBV3-2	TRBJ2-7	TRBD2	.	TGTGCCAGCAGCCAAGGAAGCGGGAGGGCCTACGAGCAGTACTTC	CASSQGSGRAYEQYF
TRBV4-2	TRBJ1-4	TRBD1	once	TGTGCCAGCAGCCAAGACACAGGGGCCCTGAATGAAAAACTGTTTTTT	CASSQDTGALNEKLFF
TRBV6-1	TRBJ2-2	TRBD1	.	TGTGCCAGCAGTGAACTCCCAGGAGGACAGGGGTTCGGGGAGCTGTTTTTT	CASSELPGGQGFGELFF
TRBV2	TRBJ1-1	.	.	TGTGCCAGCAGTGAGCTCCGGGGAATGAACACTGAAGCTTTCTTT	CASSELRGMNTEAFF
TRBV21-1	TRBJ2-7	.	once	TGTGCCAGCAACGGACTAGCGGGAGAGGACGAGCAGTACTTC	CASNGLAGEDEQYF
TRBV9	TRBJ2-6	TRBD2	.	TGTGCCAGCAGCCCAGGTCTAGCGGGAGGGCCGATAGTCGACGGCTCTGGGGCCAACGTCCTGACTTTC	CASSPGLAGGPIVDGSGANVLTF
TRBV6-2/TRBV6-3	TRBJ1-2	.	.	TGTGCCAGCAGTTACTCCGCTACCGGGGGAAACTATGGCTACACCTTC	CASSYSATGGNYGYTF
TRBV6-2/TRBV6-3	TRBJ1-1	TRBD1	.	TGTGCCAGCAGTTACTCTGGGACAGGGACAACTGAAGCTTTCTTT	CASSYSGTGTTEAFF
TRBV4-2	TRBJ1-4	.	.	TGTGCCAGCAGCCAAGAGTTAGCAACTAATGAAAAACTGTTTTTT	CASSQELATNEKLFF
TRBV5-8	TRBJ2-1	TRBD1	.	TGTGCCAGCAGCTGGGGACAGGGAAGACTCTACAATGAGCAGTTCTTC	CASSWGQGRLYNEQFF
TRBV7-9	TRBJ2-7	TRBD2	few	TGTGCCAGCAGCTTTAGCGGGAGGGCCGACGAGCAGTACTTC	CASSFSGRADEQYF
TRBV25-1	TRBJ2-5	.	.	TGTGCCAGCAGTGATCCAAAGCGTTCCCAAGAGACCCAGTACTTC	CASSDPKRSQETQYF
TRBV10-3	TRBJ1-1	.	.	TGTGCCATCAGTGGAACCAGGGTGAACACTGAAGCTTTCTTT	CAISGTRVNTEAFF
TRBV5-1	TRBJ1-3	.	.	TGCGCCAGCAGCTTAGAGGGAAACACCATATATTTT	CASSLEGNTIYF
TRBV28	TRBJ2-2	.	.	TGTGCCAGCAGACCGACAGCAAACACCGGGGAGCTGTTTTTT	CASRPTANTGELFF
TRBV7-2	TRBJ2-7	TRBD2	.	TGTGCCAGCAGCTTAGTAATAGCTAGCGGGAGCTACGAGCAGTACTTC	CASSLVIASGSYEQYF
TRBV15	TRBJ2-2	TRBD2	once	TGTGCCACTTACCGAGCCGGGACTAGCGGGAGGGCTGCTACCGGGGAGCTGTTTTTT	CATYRAGTSGRAATGELFF
TRBV4-3	TRBJ1-2	.	.	TGCGCCAGCAGCCCTACGTCCCGGGGTGGGGACTATGGCTACACCTTC	CASSPTSRGGDYGYTF
TRBV6-7	TRBJ2-1	TRBD2	.	TGTGCCAGCAGTTTAACCGGGACTAGCGGGAAGCTGTATGGTGAGCAGTTCTTC	CASSLTGTSGKLYGEQFF
TRBV19	TRBJ1-1	TRBD1	few	TGTGCCAGTAGCGCGGGACAGGGGGCGAGTTGGTATACTGAAGCTTTCTTT	CASSAGQGASWYTEAFF
TRBV7-2	TRBJ1-1	TRBD1	.	TGTGCCAGCAGCTTAGGGAGGACAGGCCTGAACACTGAAGCTTTCTTT	CASSLGRTGLNTEAFF
TRBV2	TRBJ1-1	TRBD1	.	TGTGCCAGCAGTGAATTAGGGGGACAGGCTGAAGCTTTCTTT	CASSELGGQAEAFF
TRBV15	TRBJ1-5	.	once	TGTGCCACCAGCAGAGTTCTCTTGGCGGGCAATCAGCCCCAGCATTTT	CATSRVLLAGNQPQHF
TRBV25-1	TRBJ1-6	.	few	TGTGCCAGCAGTCCGACAGCCCTTCTTTTGCCCCTCCACTTT	CASSPTALLLPLHF
TRBV29-1	TRBJ2-5	TRBD1	.	TGCAGCGTTGTAACTGGTGGGACAGGGGGCAGGGAGACCCAGTACTTC	CSVVTGGTGGRETQYF
TRBV11-2	TRBJ2-2	TRBD2	.	TGTGCCAGCAGCTTAAGTCAAGCGGGAGCCAACGGGGAGCTGTTTTTT	CASSLSQAGANGELFF
TRBV7-8	TRBJ2-7	.	.	TGTGCCAGCAGCTTAGCGGGAGTCTACGAGCAGTACTTC	CASSLAGVYEQYF
TRBV19	TRBJ1-6	.	.	TGTGCCAGTAGGAGGCGGCAGGGTGGTTCACCCCTCCACTTT	CASRRRQGGSPLHF
TRBV4-1	TRBJ1-5	TRBD1	.	TGCGCCAGCAGCCAGCGTCCCGGGACAGGGGACGGTCAGCCCCAGCATTTT	CASSQRPGTGDGQPQHF
TRBV7-2	TRBJ2-3	TRBD2	.	TGTGCCAGCAGCTTCACTAGCGGCCCCCTCGTAACGCAGTATTTT	CASSFTSGPLVTQYF
TRBV5-4	TRBJ1-6	TRBD1	.	TGTGCCAGCAGCTGGGGAGGCAGGGGGTATAATTCACCCCTCCACTTT	CASSWGGRGYNSPLHF
TRBV4-3	TRBJ1-1	TRBD1	once	TGCGCCAGCAGCCACGGACAGGGGGGGCCTGCGGAAGCTTTCTTT	CASSHGQGGPAEAFF
TRBV4-3	TRBJ2-7	.	.	TGCGCCAGCAGCCAAGATGAGGTAGGGGCTTGGAAGCAGTACTTC	CASSQDEVGAWKQYF
TRBV5-1	TRBJ1-2	.	.	TGCGCCAGCAGCTTGGGGACATACTATGGCTACACCTTC	CASSLGTYYGYTF
TRBV25-1	TRBJ2-7	.	.	TGTGCCAGCAGTCTCATAGGGGACTCAAACGAGCAGTACTTC	CASSLIGDSNEQYF
TRBV19	TRBJ1-4	.	.	TGTGCCAGTAGTGATACAGGCACCGGATGGGAAAAACTGTTTTTT	CASSDTGTGWEKLFF
TRBV6-2/TRBV6-3	TRBJ1-1	.	.	TGTGCCAGCAGCCCGCACCGGGGAGGGGACACTGAAGCTTTCTTT	CASSPHRGGDTEAFF
TRBV5-1	TRBJ1-3	.	.	TGCGCCAGCAGCTTGTCAGGGAACCTCGAACCGCTTCACTCTGGAAACACCATATATTTT	CASSLSGNLEPLHSGNTIYF
TRBV5-1	TRBJ2-7	TRBD1	.	TGCGCCAGCAGCTTGGGGACAGGGGGGAGCTCCTACGAGCAGTACTTC	CASSLGTGGSSYEQYF
TRBV11-2	TRBJ1-1	TRBD1	.	TGTGCCAGCAGCTTAATTACACAGGGGGAAGCTTTCTTT	CASSLITQGEAFF
TRBV5-1	TRBJ1-2	.	.	TGCGCCAGCAGCTTGGGTACGGGAGGCTACACCTTC	CASSLGTGGYTF
TRBV28	TRBJ2-7	.	.	TGTGCCAGCAGCTCCCCGACTAGTGCCTACGAGCAGTACTTC	CASSSPTSAYEQYF
TRBV30	TRBJ1-3	.	.	TGTGCCTGGACAGTCGGAAACACCATATATTTT	CAWTVGNTIYF
TRBV3-1/TRBV3-2	TRBJ2-5	TRBD2	.	TGTGCCAGCAGCTCGGTAGCGGGAGCCTCCGCGGAGACCCAGTACTTC	CASSSVAGASAETQYF
TRBV6-5	TRBJ1-2	.	.	TGTGCCAGCAGTTATAATGAACAGGCCATGCGCTACACCTTC	CASSYNEQAMRYTF
TRBV7-2	TRBJ2-3	TRBD1	.	TGTGCCAGCAGCCCACAAGGCCCCGGGACAGGGGGGACAGATACGCAGTATTTT	CASSPQGPGTGGTDTQYF
TRBV5-1	TRBJ2-7	.	.	TGCGCCAGCAGCTTGGGCAGGTCGGTACCGTCCTACGAGCAGTACTTC	CASSLGRSVPSYEQYF
TRBV12-3/TRBV12-4	TRBJ2-7	.	.	TGTGCCAGCAGCTCGAGCTCCTACGAGCAGTACTTC	CASSSSSYEQYF
TRBV11-3	TRBJ2-1	TRBD2	few	TGTGCCAGCAGCCAAGACAGCGGGATCTCCTACAATGAGCAGTTCTTC	CASSQDSGISYNEQFF
TRBV27	TRBJ1-2	TRBD1	.	TGTGCCAGCAGATCACTTGGACAGGGAGTTTATGGCTACACCTTC	CASRSLGQGVYGYTF
TRBV7-2	TRBJ2-1	.	.	TGTGCCAGCAGCTTAGGCATAAGCACGGATGAGCAGTTCTTC	CASSLGISTDEQFF
TRBV7-9	TRBJ1-1	TRBD1	once	TGTGCCAGCAGCTCGCTGGGTGGACAGGGGTCAACTGAAGCTTTCTTT	CASSSLGGQGSTEAFF